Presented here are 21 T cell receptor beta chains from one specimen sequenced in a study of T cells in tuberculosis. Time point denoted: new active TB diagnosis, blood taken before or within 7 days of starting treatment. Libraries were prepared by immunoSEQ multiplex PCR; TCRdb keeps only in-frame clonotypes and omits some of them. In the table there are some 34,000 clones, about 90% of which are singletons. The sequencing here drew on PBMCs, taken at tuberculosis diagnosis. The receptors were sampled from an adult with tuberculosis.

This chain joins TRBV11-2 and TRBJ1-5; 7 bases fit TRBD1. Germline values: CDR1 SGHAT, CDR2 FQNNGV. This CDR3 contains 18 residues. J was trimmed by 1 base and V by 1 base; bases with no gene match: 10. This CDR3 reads CASSLGAIWGQSNQPQHF. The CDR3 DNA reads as TGTGCCAGCAGCTTAGGCGCTATTTGGGGACAGAGCAATCAGCCCCAGCATTTT.

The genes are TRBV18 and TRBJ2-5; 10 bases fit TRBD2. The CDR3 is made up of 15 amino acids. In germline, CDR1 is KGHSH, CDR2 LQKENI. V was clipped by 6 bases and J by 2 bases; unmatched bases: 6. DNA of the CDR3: TGTGCCAGCTCCATCGGACTAGCGGAACAAGAGACCCAGTACTTC. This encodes CASSIGLAEQETQYF.

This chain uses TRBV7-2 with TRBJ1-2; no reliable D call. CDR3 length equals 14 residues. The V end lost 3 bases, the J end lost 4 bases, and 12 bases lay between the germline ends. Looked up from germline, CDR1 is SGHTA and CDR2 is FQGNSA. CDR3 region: CASSFSPLSYGYTF. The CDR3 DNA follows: TGTGCCAGCAGCTTTTCTCCCCTATCCTATGGCTACACCTTC.

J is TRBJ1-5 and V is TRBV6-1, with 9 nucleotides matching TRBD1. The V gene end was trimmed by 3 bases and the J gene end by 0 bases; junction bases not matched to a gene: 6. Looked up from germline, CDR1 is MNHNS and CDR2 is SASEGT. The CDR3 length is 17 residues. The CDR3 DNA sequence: TGTGCCAGCAGTGACCAGACAGGGGGGTATAGCAATCAGCCCCAGCATTTT. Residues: CASSDQTGGYSNQPQHF.

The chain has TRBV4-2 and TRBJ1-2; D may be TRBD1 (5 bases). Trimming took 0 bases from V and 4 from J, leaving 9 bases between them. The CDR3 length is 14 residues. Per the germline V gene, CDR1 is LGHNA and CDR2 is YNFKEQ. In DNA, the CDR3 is TGTGCCAGCAGCCAAGACAGGGTTGGCTATGGCTACACCTTC. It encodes CASSQDRVGYGYTF.

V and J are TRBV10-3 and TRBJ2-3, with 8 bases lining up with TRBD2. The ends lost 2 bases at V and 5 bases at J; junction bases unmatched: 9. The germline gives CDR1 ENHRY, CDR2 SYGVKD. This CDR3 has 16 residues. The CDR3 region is CAISEAGSGGGDTQYF. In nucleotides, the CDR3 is TGTGCCATCAGTGAGGCCGGATCCGGGGGGGGAGATACGCAGTATTTT.

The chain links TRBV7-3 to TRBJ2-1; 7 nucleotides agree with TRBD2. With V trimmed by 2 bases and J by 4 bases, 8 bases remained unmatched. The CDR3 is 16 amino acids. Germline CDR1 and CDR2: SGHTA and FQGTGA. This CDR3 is CASSLVAGVGYNEQFF. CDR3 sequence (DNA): TGTGCCAGCAGCTTAGTGGCGGGAGTGGGTTACAATGAGCAGTTCTTC.

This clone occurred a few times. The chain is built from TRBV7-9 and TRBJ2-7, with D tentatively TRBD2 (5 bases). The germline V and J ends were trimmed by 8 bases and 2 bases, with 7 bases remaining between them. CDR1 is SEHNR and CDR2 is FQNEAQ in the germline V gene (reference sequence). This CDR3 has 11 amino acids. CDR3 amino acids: CASEGAYEQYF. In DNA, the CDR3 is TGTGCCAGCGAGGGCGCCTACGAGCAGTACTTC.

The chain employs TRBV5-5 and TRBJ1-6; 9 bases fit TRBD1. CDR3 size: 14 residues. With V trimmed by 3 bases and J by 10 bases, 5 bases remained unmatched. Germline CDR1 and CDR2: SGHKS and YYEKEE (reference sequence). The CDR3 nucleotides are TGTGCCAGCAGCTGGACAGGGGAAGACTCACCCCTCCACTTT. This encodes CASSWTGEDSPLHF.

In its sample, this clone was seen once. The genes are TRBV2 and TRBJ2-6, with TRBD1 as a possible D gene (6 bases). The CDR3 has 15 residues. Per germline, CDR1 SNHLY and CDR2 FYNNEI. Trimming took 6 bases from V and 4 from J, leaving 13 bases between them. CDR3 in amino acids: CASRQGSQGANVLTF. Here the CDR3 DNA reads TGTGCCAGCAGACAGGGCTCGCAAGGGGCCAACGTCCTGACTTTC.

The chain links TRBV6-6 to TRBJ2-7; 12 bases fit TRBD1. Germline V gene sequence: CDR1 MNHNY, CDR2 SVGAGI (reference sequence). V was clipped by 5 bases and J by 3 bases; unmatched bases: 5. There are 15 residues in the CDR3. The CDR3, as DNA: TGTGCCAGCAGTGACCGGGACAGGGGGCTCTACGAGCAGTACTTC. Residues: CASSDRDRGLYEQYF.

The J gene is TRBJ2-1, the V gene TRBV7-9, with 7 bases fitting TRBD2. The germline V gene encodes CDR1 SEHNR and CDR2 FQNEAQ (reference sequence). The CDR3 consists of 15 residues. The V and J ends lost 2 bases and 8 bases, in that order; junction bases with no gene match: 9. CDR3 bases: TGTGCCAGCAGCTTAATGGCGGCGGGAGAATATGAGCAGTTCTTC. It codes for CASSLMAAGEYEQFF.

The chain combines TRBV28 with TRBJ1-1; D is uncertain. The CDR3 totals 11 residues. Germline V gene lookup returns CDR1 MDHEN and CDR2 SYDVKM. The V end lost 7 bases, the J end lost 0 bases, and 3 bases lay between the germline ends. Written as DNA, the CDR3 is TGTGCCAGCACTTTGAACACTGAAGCTTTCTTT. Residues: CASTLNTEAFF. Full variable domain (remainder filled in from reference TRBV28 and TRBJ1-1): DVKVTQSSRYLVKRTGEKVFLECVQDMDHENMFWYRQDPGLGLRLIYFSYDVKMKEKGDIPEGYSVSREKKERFSLILESASTNQTSMYLCASTLNTEAFFGQGTRLTVV.

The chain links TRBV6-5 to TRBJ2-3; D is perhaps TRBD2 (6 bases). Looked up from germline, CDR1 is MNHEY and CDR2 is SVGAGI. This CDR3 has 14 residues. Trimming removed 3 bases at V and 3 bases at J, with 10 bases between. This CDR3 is CASSYRRETDTQYF. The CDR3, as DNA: TGTGCCAGCAGTTATCGGCGGGAAACAGATACGCAGTATTTT.

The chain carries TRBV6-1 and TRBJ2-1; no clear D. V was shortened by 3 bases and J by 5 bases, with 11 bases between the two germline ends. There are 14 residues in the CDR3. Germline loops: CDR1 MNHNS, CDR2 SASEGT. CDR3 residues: CASSDGDWDNEQFF. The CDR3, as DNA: TGTGCCAGCAGTGACGGAGATTGGGACAATGAGCAGTTCTTC.

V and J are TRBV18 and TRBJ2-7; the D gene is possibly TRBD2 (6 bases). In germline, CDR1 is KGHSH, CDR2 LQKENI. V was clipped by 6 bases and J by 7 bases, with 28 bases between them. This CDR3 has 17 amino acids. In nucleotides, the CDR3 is TGTGCCAGCTCCCTACGGGCTAGCGACAAGCCAGGGAGAGAGCAGTACTTC. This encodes CASSLRASDKPGREQYF. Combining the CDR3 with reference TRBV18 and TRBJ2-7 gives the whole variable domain NAGVMQNPRHLVRRRGQEARLRCSPMKGHSHVYWYRQLPEEGLKFMVYLQKENIIDESGMPKERFSAEFPKEGPSILRIQQVVRGDSAAYFCASSLRASDKPGREQYFGPGTRLTVT.

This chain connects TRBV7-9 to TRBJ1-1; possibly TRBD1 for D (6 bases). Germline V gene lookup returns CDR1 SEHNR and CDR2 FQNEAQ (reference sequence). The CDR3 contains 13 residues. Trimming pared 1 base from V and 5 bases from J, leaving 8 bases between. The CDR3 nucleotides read TGTGCCAGCAGCTTAGAGGGGGATACTGAAGCTTTCTTT. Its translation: CASSLEGDTEAFF.

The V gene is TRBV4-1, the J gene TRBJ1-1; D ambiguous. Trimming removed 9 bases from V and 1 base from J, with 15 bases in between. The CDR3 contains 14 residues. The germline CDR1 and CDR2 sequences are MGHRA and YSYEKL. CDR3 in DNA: TGCGCCAGTTCAACACCGATCGAGAACACTGAAGCTTTCTTT. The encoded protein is CASSTPIENTEAFF.

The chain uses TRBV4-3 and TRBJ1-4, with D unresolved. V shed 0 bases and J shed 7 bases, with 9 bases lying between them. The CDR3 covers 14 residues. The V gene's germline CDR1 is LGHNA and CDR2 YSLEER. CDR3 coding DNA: TGCGCCAGCAGCCAAGACCCCAACTCTGAAAAACTGTTTTTT. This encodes CASSQDPNSEKLFF.

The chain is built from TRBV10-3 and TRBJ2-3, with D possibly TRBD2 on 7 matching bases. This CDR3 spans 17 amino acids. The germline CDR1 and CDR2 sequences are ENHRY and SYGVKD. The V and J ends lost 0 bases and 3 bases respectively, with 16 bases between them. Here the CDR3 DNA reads TGTGCCATCAGTGAGTCTGTCTCGGGGGGCGATACAGATACGCAGTATTTT. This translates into CAISESVSGGDTDTQYF.

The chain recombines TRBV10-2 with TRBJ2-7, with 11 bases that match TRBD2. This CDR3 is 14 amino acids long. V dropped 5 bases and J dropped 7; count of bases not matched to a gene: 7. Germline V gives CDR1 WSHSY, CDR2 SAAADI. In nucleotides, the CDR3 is TGCGCCAGCAGTATTAGCGGGAGGGATAGAGAGCAGTACTTC. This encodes CASSISGRDREQYF.